The TCR beta chain under discussion was sequenced for a study of brain T cells in children with intractable seizures. Turning to this clone: What it binds is not known.

The length of the CDR3 is 15 residues. After removal of 4 bases from V and 2 bases from J, the junction contained 6 bases not matched to a gene. Germline CDR1 and CDR2: SGHTS and YDEGEE. Whole-study findings and limits: Clones missing pre-surgery may reflect undersampling of that blood sample. Patients' HCMV serostatus was unknown; virus specificity rests on CDR3 similarity alone.

The time point is: blood from clinic visit 5 months post-surgery; TSC patient then seizure free. Surgery cases with the highest brain T cell transcript signatures were chosen for sequencing. At least one anti-epileptic drug was given before surgery. Sequencing used immunoSEQ multiplex PCR; TCRdb keeps in-frame clones, though not all of them. The sample consists of 300,000 to 400,000 clones, over 90% of them appearing once. This sequence was found in a boy under three years old with tuberous sclerosis and intractable seizures. V gene TRBV5-8 combines with J gene TRBJ2-3; 8 positions match TRBD2. The sequencing here drew on peripheral blood, taken about 5 months after surgery. CDR3 DNA sequence: TGTGCCAGCAGCCGGGGGGGACTAGACACAGATACGCAGTATTTT. This encodes CASSRGGLDTDTQYF.